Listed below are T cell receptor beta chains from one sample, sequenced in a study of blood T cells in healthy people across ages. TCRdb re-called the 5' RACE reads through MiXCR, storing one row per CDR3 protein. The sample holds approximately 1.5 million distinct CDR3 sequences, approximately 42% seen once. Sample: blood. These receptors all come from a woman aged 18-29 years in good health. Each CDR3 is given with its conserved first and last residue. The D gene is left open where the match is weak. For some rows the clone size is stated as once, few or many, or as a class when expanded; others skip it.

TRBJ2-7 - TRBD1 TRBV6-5 CASSPRDSSNYEQYF TGTGCCAGCAGTCCCCGGGACAGTTCAAACTACGAGCAGTACTTC
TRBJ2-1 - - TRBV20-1 CSAPRGGNNEQFF TGCAGTGCTCCACGTGGGGGGAACAATGAGCAGTTCTTC
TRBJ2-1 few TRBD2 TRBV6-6 CASRTFRGGSYNEQFF TGTGCCAGCAGGACGTTCCGGGGGGGCTCCTACAATGAGCAGTTCTTC
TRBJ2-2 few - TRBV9 CASSSGQGTGELFF TGTGCCAGCAGCTCGGGACAAGGCACCGGGGAGCTGTTTTTT
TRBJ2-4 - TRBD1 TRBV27 CASSGDRDYGQYF TGTGCCAGCAGTGGGGACAGGGACTACGGGCAGTACTTC
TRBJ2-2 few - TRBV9 CASSVAGELFF TGTGCCAGCAGCGTGGCCGGGGAGCTGTTTTTT
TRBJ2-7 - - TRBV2 CASMRDVSYEQYF TGTGCCAGCATGCGGGACGTCTCCTACGAGCAGTACTTC
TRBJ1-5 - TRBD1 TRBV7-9 CASSLTWTGDDRPQHF TGTGCCAGCAGCTTAACGTGGACAGGGGACGATCGGCCCCAGCATTTT
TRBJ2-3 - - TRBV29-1 CSLKDSFTDTQYF TGCAGCCTTAAAGACTCCTTCACAGATACGCAGTATTTT
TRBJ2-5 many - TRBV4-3 CASSQGQQETQYF TGCGCCAGCAGCCAAGGGCAGCAAGAGACCCAGTACTTC
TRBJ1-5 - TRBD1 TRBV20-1 CSARGTGYIQPQHF TGCAGTGCTAGAGGGACAGGGTACATTCAGCCCCAGCATTTT
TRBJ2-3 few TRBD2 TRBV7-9 CASSLGLAGAHTDTQYF TGTGCCAGCAGCTTAGGGCTAGCGGGGGCCCACACAGATACGCAGTATTTT
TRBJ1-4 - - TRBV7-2 CASSLANNEKLFF TGTGCCAGCAGCTTAGCTAATAATGAAAAACTGTTTTTT
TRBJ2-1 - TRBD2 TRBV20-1 CSARDSERGGSYNEQFF TGCAGTGCTAGAGATAGTGAGCGGGGGGGTTCCTACAATGAGCAGTTCTTC
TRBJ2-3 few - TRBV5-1 CASSLGQTSTDTQYF TGCGCCAGCAGCTTGGGACAGACCTCCACAGATACGCAGTATTTT
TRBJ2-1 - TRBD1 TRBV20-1 CSADGQGSSYNEQFF TGCAGTGCAGACGGACAGGGAAGCTCCTACAATGAGCAGTTCTTC
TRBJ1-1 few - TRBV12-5 CASGLEGTEAFF TGTGCTAGTGGCTTGGAGGGCACTGAAGCTTTCTTT
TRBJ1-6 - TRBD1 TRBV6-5 CASSYGAGGNSPLHF TGTGCCAGCAGTTACGGCGCAGGGGGTAATTCACCCCTCCACTTT
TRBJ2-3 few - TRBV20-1 CRAKGGDTQYF TGCAGGGCGAAGGGTGGAGATACGCAGTATTTT
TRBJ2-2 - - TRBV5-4 CAGRRGTTGELFF TGTGCCGGTCGCCGAGGGACCACCGGGGAGCTGTTTTTT
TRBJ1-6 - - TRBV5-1 CASRHLAEINSPLHF TGCGCCAGCCGTCACTTGGCCGAGATCAATTCACCCCTCCACTTT
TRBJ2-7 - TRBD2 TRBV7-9 CASSLVGLATPYEQYF TGTGCCAGCAGCTTAGTCGGACTAGCGACACCCTACGAGCAGTACTTC